A selection of T cell receptor beta chains follows, all from one sample in a study of T cells after yellow fever vaccination. Each CDR3 protein is one row after TCRdb ran MiXCR on the 5' RACE reads. The sample lists roughly 150,000 distinct CDR3 sequences, about 7% occurring once. Sequencing used CD4+ T cells sorted from PBMCs, obtained roughly 5 days after the first yellow fever vaccination. These receptors were obtained from a man aged 18 to 29 who received the YFV17D yellow fever vaccine. Both conserved end residues are part of each CDR3. A D gene is named only where the DNA matches it firmly. Clone sizes are given selectively: once, few, many, or a class where the clone is expanded.

>TRBV2|.|many|TRBJ1-2
TGTGCCACTACGGACGTCGGTCGTGGCTACACCTTC
CATTDVGRGYTF
>TRBV7-2|.|many|TRBJ1-6
TGTGCCAGCAGCTTAGTTCGTTCACCCCTCCACTTT
CASSLVRSPLHF
>TRBV18|TRBD2|many|TRBJ2-1
TGTGCCAGCTCACCACCCCAGCGGGGGGGCGGTGAGCAGTTCTTC
CASSPPQRGGGEQFF
>TRBV5-1|TRBD2|few|TRBJ2-5
TGCGCCAGCAGCATTACAGCGGGGGAGCCGGGGGGCCAGTACTTC
CASSITAGEPGGQYF
>TRBV10-1|.|many|TRBJ2-3
TGCGCCAGCAGTGGGGCGGGGGCGGGCACAGATACGCAGTATTTT
CASSGAGAGTDTQYF
>TRBV5-1|.|few|TRBJ2-1
TGCGCCAGCACCTTCCTGGCCGGGTTGGGAGGAAATGAGCAGTTCTTC
CASTFLAGLGGNEQFF
>TRBV5-1|.|many|TRBJ1-2
TGCGCCAGCAGCTCCCCGGGAGGGGATGGCTACACCTTC
CASSSPGGDGYTF
>TRBV7-2|.|many|TRBJ2-2
TGTGCCAGCAGCTTAGAGGGAACGAACACCGGGGAGCTGTTTTTT
CASSLEGTNTGELFF
>TRBV7-2|.|.|TRBJ1-1
TGTGCCAGCAGCCCGGGGACTAATATGAACACTGAAGCTTTCTTT
CASSPGTNMNTEAFF
>TRBV12-3/TRBV12-4|TRBD1|.|TRBJ2-4
TGTGCCAGCAGTTTAAGGGGACAGGGGGGGAACATTCAGTACTTC
CASSLRGQGGNIQYF
>TRBV7-2|.|many|TRBJ2-3
TGTGCCAGCAGCCGGGTCGCAGATACGCAGTATTTT
CASSRVADTQYF
>TRBV11-1|TRBD1|few|TRBJ2-6
TGTGCCAGCAGCTTTAGGGGGCTCACCTCCGGGGCCAACGTCCTGACTTTC
CASSFRGLTSGANVLTF
>TRBV7-9|.|many|TRBJ2-2
TGTGCCAGCAGCTTGGCGTCCTACACCGGGGAGCTGTTTTTT
CASSLASYTGELFF
>TRBV19|TRBD2|many|TRBJ2-1
TGTGCCAGTAGTATGGCTGGGACTAGAAGGAATGAGCAGTTCTTC
CASSMAGTRRNEQFF
>TRBV2|.|few|TRBJ2-2
TGTGCCAGCAGAGGCCTTACAGGGTACGCCGGGGAGCTGTTTTTT
CASRGLTGYAGELFF
>TRBV20-1|TRBD2|.|TRBJ2-5
TGCAGTGCGCCCGGACTAGCGAGAGAGGAGACCCAGTACTTC
CSAPGLAREETQYF
>TRBV12-3/TRBV12-4|.|many|TRBJ1-4
TGTGCCAGCAGTTTAAAGGCAGCTGAAAAACTGTTTTTT
CASSLKAAEKLFF
>TRBV12-3/TRBV12-4|.|.|TRBJ1-1
TGTGCCAGCAACCCAGGAGAGGGGGTGAGCACTGAAGCTTTCTTT
CASNPGEGVSTEAFF
>TRBV5-1|.|many|TRBJ2-3
TGCGCCAGCAGGGAGGGGTATGTGGGGCCCTCAGATACGCAGTATTTT
CASREGYVGPSDTQYF
>TRBV3-1|.|many|TRBJ2-2
TGTGCCAGCAGCCAAACCTATGGGGCCGCCGGGGAGCTGTTTTTT
CASSQTYGAAGELFF
>TRBV12-3/TRBV12-4|.|many|TRBJ1-5
TGTGCCAGCAGTGATGTACGGGGGGGGGATCAGCCCCAGCATTTT
CASSDVRGGDQPQHF
>TRBV12-3/TRBV12-4|.|many|TRBJ1-3
TGTGCCAGCAGTTTGGCAGGGGGAAACACCATATATTTT
CASSLAGGNTIYF
>TRBV12-3/TRBV12-4|.|many|TRBJ2-3
TGTGCCAGCAGTTTAGAGGTCCGGATAGATACGCAGTATTTT
CASSLEVRIDTQYF
>TRBV28|.|many|TRBJ2-2
TGTGCCAGCTTTCGCCGGAACACCGGGGAGCTGTTTTTT
CASFRRNTGELFF
>TRBV18|.|many|TRBJ2-1
TGTGCCAGCTCACCACGGGCGGACAGAAATGAGCAGTTCTTC
CASSPRADRNEQFF
>TRBV28|.|many|TRBJ1-2
TGTGCCAGCAGTTTAGAAGGGTCCTATGGCTACACCTTC
CASSLEGSYGYTF